The 25 T cell receptor beta chains below come from one sample, sequenced in a study of blood T cell repertoires in COVID-19. Libraries were prepared by immunoSEQ multiplex PCR; TCRdb keeps only in-frame clonotypes and omits some of them. This table holds 150,000 to 180,000 clones, just under 85% found once. The sample was peripheral blood. The source of these receptors is a woman aged 60-75 years with acute or convalescent COVID-19.

V is TRBV5-1 and J is TRBJ1-2, with D possibly TRBD1 on 5 matching bases. There are 15 residues in the CDR3. V was shortened by 4 bases and J by 6 bases, with 19 bases between the two germline ends. Germline V gene data show CDR1 as SGHRS and CDR2 as YFSETQ. The CDR3: CASSPRDGKGNGYTF. The CDR3 DNA is TGCGCCAGCAGCCCGCGGGACGGAAAGGGGAATGGCTACACCTTC.

V is TRBV5-6 and J is TRBJ1-1; 8 bases are shared with TRBD1. Germline lookup yields CDR1 SGHDT and CDR2 YYEEEE. V gave up 4 bases and J gave up 0 bases; unmatched junction bases: 8. The CDR3 loop spans 16 amino acids. The CDR3: CASSGTGTGMNTEAFF. The CDR3 region has the DNA TGTGCCAGCAGCGGAACCGGGACAGGAATGAACACTGAAGCTTTCTTT.

This clone appeared a few times. The chain has TRBV28 and TRBJ1-2, with 8 bases fitting TRBD1. Trimming took 5 bases from V and 4 from J; bases not matched to a gene: 12. CDR3 length equals 16 residues. The germline CDR1 and CDR2 sequences are MDHEN and SYDVKM. The CDR3 region is CASSLRDRGAIYGYTF. The DNA of the CDR3 is TGTGCCAGCAGTCTCAGAGACAGGGGAGCGATCTATGGCTACACCTTC.

The chain employs TRBV15 and TRBJ2-2, with TRBD1 matching over 8 bases. Germline V lookup: CDR1 LNHNV, CDR2 YYDKDF (reference sequence). J was trimmed by 13 bases and V by 5 bases; bases with no gene match: 12. CDR3 length equals 14 residues. The CDR3 loop is CATSQRTGTDGLFF. The CDR3 bases are TGTGCCACCAGCCAGCGGACAGGGACTGATGGGCTGTTTTTT.

The chain recombines TRBV2 with TRBJ1-4; D may be TRBD1 (5 bases). V lost 6 bases, J lost 1 base, and 9 bases lay in between. The CDR3 contains 14 residues. Germline loops: CDR1 SNHLY, CDR2 FYNNEI. CDR3 residues: CASRKTETNEKLFF. In DNA, the CDR3 is TGTGCCAGCAGGAAGACAGAAACTAATGAAAAACTGTTTTTT.

The V gene is TRBV30, the J gene TRBJ1-5; TRBD1 might be the D (6 bases). The V gene's germline CDR1 is GTSNPN and CDR2 SVGIG (reference sequence). Trimming left V 2 bases short and J 4 bases short, with 9 bases between. There are 13 residues in the CDR3. Here the CDR3 DNA reads TGTGCCTGGAGTTGGACAGAGAATCAGCCCCAGCATTTT. Protein sequence: CAWSWTENQPQHF.

This sequence joins TRBV27 and TRBJ2-7, with TRBD1 as a possible D gene (5 bases). This CDR3 region has 12 residues. Trimming took 5 bases from V and 9 from J, leaving 14 bases between them. CDR1 and CDR2 from the germline V gene are MNHEY and SMNVEV (reference sequence). The CDR3 region has the DNA TGTGCCAGCAGTACCAGGGAAAGAGGGCAGTACTTC. As protein: CASSTRERGQYF.

This chain uses TRBV12-3 or TRBV12-4 with TRBJ1-2; D gene uncertain. The V end was cut by 3 bases, the J end by 1 base, with 6 bases between. The CDR3 runs to 13 residues. CDR3 nucleotides: TGTGCCAGCAGTTTGAGGCGTAACTATGGCTACACCTTC. Translation gives CASSLRRNYGYTF.

The CDR3 loop reads CASSVTGSNQPQHF. CDR3 DNA: TGTGCCAGTAGTGTGACAGGGAGCAATCAGCCCCAGCATTTT. V gene TRBV19 combines with J gene TRBJ1-5, with 7 bases aligning to TRBD1. The CDR3 has 14 residues. V shed 5 bases and J 1 base; nucleotides not matched to a gene: 2. CDR1 LNHDA and CDR2 SQIVND come from the germline V gene (reference sequence).

Only one count was recorded for this clone. V is TRBV5-6 and J is TRBJ1-3, with D unclear. This CDR3 is 15 amino acids long. Trimming shortened V by 0 bases and J by 0 bases, and 7 bases separated the two germline ends. CDR1 is SGHDT and CDR2 is YYEEEE in the germline V gene. The CDR3 DNA is TGTGCCAGCAGCTTGGACCTATTCTCTGGAAACACCATATATTTT. This gives the protein CASSLDLFSGNTIYF.

CDR3 in amino acids: CASSYSPSGAETQYF. The DNA of the CDR3 is TGTGCCAGCAGTTACTCTCCTAGCGGGGCGGAGACCCAGTACTTC. The rearrangement joins TRBV6-5 to TRBJ2-5; 9 bases line up with TRBD2. Trimming at V came to 0 bases and at J to 5 bases, leaving 4 bases not matched to a gene. The CDR3 extends over 15 amino acids. CDR1 and CDR2 from the germline V gene are MNHEY and SVGAGI.

V gene TRBV28 combines with J gene TRBJ1-6; possible D gene TRBD1, 5 bases. Trimming shortened V by 4 bases and J by 10 bases, and 17 bases separated the two germline ends. The CDR3 runs 15 residues. The germline gives CDR1 MDHEN, CDR2 SYDVKM. CDR3 bases: TGTGCCAGCAGTTCACGACAGTCTACCTACTCACCCCTCCACTTT. This sequence encodes CASSSRQSTYSPLHF.

This clone was detected a few times. V is TRBV7-9 and J is TRBJ2-7, with 7 bases aligning to TRBD1. From germline, CDR1 is SEHNR and CDR2 FQNEAQ (reference sequence). This CDR3 spans 12 amino acids. The trim removed 5 bases at V and 12 bases at J, leaving 10 bases unmatched. This CDR3 reads CASSRDRARAYF. The CDR3 bases are TGTGCCAGCAGCAGAGACAGGGCACGCGCGTACTTC.

The chain uses TRBV7-2 and TRBJ1-5; the match to TRBD1 covers 8 bases. Germline lookup yields CDR1 SGHTA and CDR2 FQGNSA. The V segment lost 6 bases and the J segment 4 bases; nucleotides outside the gene matches: 8. CDR3 size: 15 residues. The CDR3 loop reads CASRTGQGPNQPQHF. For the CDR3, the DNA is TGTGCCAGCAGGACCGGACAGGGTCCTAATCAGCCCCAGCATTTT.

Only one count was recorded for this clone. V is TRBV9 and J is TRBJ2-5, with unresolved D. V was trimmed by 0 bases and J by 1 base, leaving 7 bases between them. Germline V lookup: CDR1 SGDLS, CDR2 YYNGEE. The CDR3 is 14 amino acids. The CDR3 nucleotides read TGTGCCAGCAGCGTAGGAGGCATCCAAGAGACCCAGTACTTC. Residues: CASSVGGIQETQYF.

The chain uses TRBV6-5 and TRBJ1-1; 7 nucleotides match TRBD1. This CDR3 comprises 14 residues. With V trimmed by 5 bases and J by 1 base, 4 bases remained unmatched. From germline, CDR1 is MNHEY and CDR2 SVGAGI. CDR3 nucleotides: TGTGCCAGCAGTAAACAGGGGAAGAACACTGAAGCTTTCTTT. Translation gives CASSKQGKNTEAFF.

This rearrangement joins TRBV7-8 to TRBJ2-1, with D perhaps TRBD2 (5 bases). V was clipped by 6 bases and J by 2 bases, with 14 bases between them. Germline V gene sequence: CDR1 SGHVS, CDR2 FQNEAQ. The CDR3 consists of 15 residues. In nucleotides, the CDR3 is TGTGCCAGCAGGTCCCGGGGTAATGCCTACAATGAGCAGTTCTTC. This gives the protein CASRSRGNAYNEQFF.

This clone was seen a single time. This chain joins TRBV30 and TRBJ2-3; tentatively, D is TRBD2 (7 bases). Germline CDR1 reads GTSNPN; CDR2 reads SVGIG (reference sequence). The CDR3 totals 13 residues. Trimming removed 3 bases at V and 8 bases at J, with 15 bases between. The CDR3 sequence is CAWRGQGGGTQYF. CDR3 DNA: TGTGCCTGGAGGGGTCAGGGAGGGGGTACGCAGTATTTT. The full variable domain, rest sourced from reference TRBV30 and TRBJ2-3, is SQTIHQWPATLVQPVGSPLSLECTVEGTSNPNLYWYRQAAGRGLQLLFYSVGIGQISSEVPQNLSASRPQDRQFILSSKKLLLSDSGFYLCAWRGQGGGTQYFGPGTRLTVL.

V and J are TRBV6-5 and TRBJ2-1; 7 nucleotides agree with TRBD2. CDR3 length equals 14 residues. Germline assignment: CDR1 MNHEY and CDR2 SVGAGI. V lost 6 bases and J lost 7; bases outside the gene matches: 9. CDR3 in DNA: TGTGCCAGCAGAACCCCCGCGGGAGTAAATGAGCAGTTCTTC. It yields the protein CASRTPAGVNEQFF.

V is TRBV19 and J is TRBJ1-2, with a weak D call TRBD1 (5 bases). V lost 1 base, J lost 8 bases, and 11 bases lay in between. CDR1 LNHDA and CDR2 SQIVND come from the germline V gene (reference sequence). This CDR3 is built from 13 residues. The CDR3 DNA sequence: TGTGCCAGTAGTATAGCCAGGGCTGAGGGCTACACCTTC. This sequence encodes CASSIARAEGYTF.

V usage is TRBV18 and J usage is TRBJ1-6; D might be TRBD1 (5 bases). In germline, CDR1 is KGHSH, CDR2 LQKENI. The CDR3 length is 15 residues. V shed 4 bases and J shed 5 bases, with 12 bases lying between them. CDR3 DNA sequence: TGTGCCAGCTCACAACTACAGGACGATAATTCACCCCTCCACTTT. It encodes CASSQLQDDNSPLHF.

V and J are TRBV11-2 and TRBJ2-1; 7 bases map to TRBD1. The V segment lost 5 bases and the J segment 0 bases; nucleotides outside the gene matches: 4. The CDR3 runs 15 residues. Germline assignment: CDR1 SGHAT and CDR2 FQNNGV. CDR3 in amino acids: CASSPGQSSYNEQFF. The CDR3 nucleotides read TGTGCCAGCAGCCCGGGACAGAGCTCCTACAATGAGCAGTTCTTC.

The CDR3 DNA sequence: TGTGCCACCAGTGATGGACTAGCGGGGGGGCTTAGGACCGGGGAGCTGTTTTTT. Encoded protein: CATSDGLAGGLRTGELFF. The chain carries TRBV24-1 and TRBJ2-2; 15 bases align to TRBD2. In germline, CDR1 is KGHDR, CDR2 SFDVKD. There are 18 residues in the CDR3. Trimming removed 3 bases from V and 5 bases from J; junction bases left unmatched: 6.

This chain uses TRBV19 with TRBJ1-1; D remains unclear. Germline lookup yields CDR1 LNHDA and CDR2 SQIVND (reference sequence). This CDR3 region has 14 residues. The germline V and J ends were trimmed by 7 bases and 1 base, with 13 bases remaining between them. The DNA of the CDR3 is TGTGCCAGTAAGTGGAGGGAGCCGAACACTGAAGCTTTCTTT. It encodes CASKWREPNTEAFF.

V is TRBV13 and J is TRBJ1-3; TRBD1 matches at 7 bases. Per the germline V gene, CDR1 is PRHDT and CDR2 is FYEKMQ (reference sequence). V was clipped by 4 bases and J by 1 base; unmatched bases: 19. The CDR3 length is 20 residues. The CDR3 DNA reads as TGTGCCAGCAGCTCTTTTTCTGACAGGGTAAATTTGGGTTCTGGAAACACCATATATTTT. Protein product: CASSSFSDRVNLGSGNTIYF.